Below are 28 T cell receptor beta chains sequenced from a single sample in a study. TCRdb re-called the 5' RACE reads with MiXCR, one entry per CDR3 protein. The sample records tens of thousands of distinct CDR3 sequences, roughly 27% being singletons. Sequencing was performed on memory CD4+ T cells sorted from a lymph node. The subset here: memory CD4+ T cells, CD4+CD45RO+CD25-. All receptors come from a female donor with breast cancer.

This clonotype turned up a few times. The CDR3 DNA reads as TGTGCCAGCAGCTTAGTTGTGCGAGCGGGAGGGGGCGGTGAGCAGTTCTTC. Its protein product is CASSLVVRAGGGGEQFF. The V call is TRBV11-2, the J call TRBJ2-1; 10 bases line up with TRBD2. V was clipped by 1 base and J by 9 bases; unmatched bases: 12. The length of the CDR3 is 17 residues. CDR1 is SGHAT, CDR2 FQNNGV, per germline.

The chain combines TRBV28 with TRBJ1-2; no reliable D call. Trimming shortened V by 4 bases and J by 5 bases, and 14 bases separated the two germline ends. The CDR3 covers 14 residues. The germline V gene has CDR1 MDHEN and CDR2 SYDVKM. CDR3 in amino acids: CASSSANGLYGYTF. The CDR3, as DNA: TGTGCCAGCAGTTCCGCAAATGGGCTATATGGCTACACCTTC.

This clonotype was picked up a small number of times. The CDR3 reads CSARAYRGSYGYTF. The CDR3 DNA is TGCAGTGCTAGAGCCTACAGGGGATCTTACGGCTACACCTTC. The chain is built from TRBV20-1 and TRBJ1-2; 7 bases are shared with TRBD1. V was clipped by 1 base and J by 8 bases; unmatched bases: 10. CDR3 length equals 14 residues. The germline CDR1 and CDR2 sequences are DFQATT and SNEGSKA (reference sequence).

This clonotype was counted at least ten times. This chain uses TRBV28 with TRBJ2-3, with 7 positions matching TRBD1. The CDR3 is 16 residues long. Germline trimming cut 4 bases from V and 2 bases from J; bases unmatched to any gene: 9. Germline V lookup: CDR1 MDHEN, CDR2 SYDVKM. The CDR3 DNA reads as TGTGCCAGCAGTTCAACGGACAGGCAAATCACAGATACGCAGTATTTT. Its protein is CASSSTDRQITDTQYF.

The V gene is TRBV2, the J gene TRBJ2-1; tentative D call: TRBD1 (6 bases). Germline V gives CDR1 SNHLY, CDR2 FYNNEI. The length of the CDR3 is 14 residues. Trimming pared 5 bases from V and 2 bases from J, leaving 10 bases between. The CDR3 nucleotides are TGTGCCAGCAGTACAGGGATTACCTACAATGAGCAGTTCTTC. This codes for CASSTGITYNEQFF.

This clonotype has a handful of counts. The CDR3 carries no conserved terminal phenylalanine or tryptophan, so it likely arises from a read error. The J gene is TRBJ2-7, the V gene TRBV4-2; D might be TRBD1 (5 bases). Germline V gene sequence: CDR1 LGHNA, CDR2 YNFKEQ. The V gene lost 5 bases and the J gene lost 4 bases, with 9 bases spanning the gap. The CDR3 is 12 amino acids. In DNA form, the CDR3 reads TGTGCCAGCAGCGCAGGGATGTACGAGCAGTACTCC. Residues: CASSAGMYEQYS.

V usage is TRBV6-5 and J usage is TRBJ1-6, with no clear D. The CDR3 loop spans 12 amino acids. V was cut by 8 bases and J by 7 bases, with 9 bases left in between. The germline gives CDR1 MNHEY, CDR2 SVGAGI. The CDR3: CASANGNSPLHF. In DNA, the CDR3 is TGTGCCAGCGCGAACGGCAATTCACCCCTCCACTTT.

Remarks on this clonotype: Since the CDR3 does not end with the conserved phenylalanine or tryptophan, this likely comes from a read error. This chain connects TRBV28 to TRBJ2-7, with D possibly being TRBD1 (5 bases). Trimming shortened V by 8 bases and J by 3 bases, and 8 bases separated the two germline ends. Germline V lookup: CDR1 MDHEN, CDR2 SYDVKM. This CDR3 contains 11 residues. The CDR3 bases are TGTGCCAGCTCTAGGGGCTACGAGCAGTACCTC. Translating it yields CASSRGYEQYL.

The chain joins TRBV6-6 to TRBJ2-3; 7 nucleotides agree with TRBD1. The CDR3 runs 15 residues. V dropped 0 bases and J dropped 6; count of bases not matched to a gene: 6. Germline-derived CDR1 and CDR2 are MNHNY and SVGAGI (reference sequence). The CDR3 DNA is TGTGCCAGCAGTTACTCGACAGGGCAGTCGGATACGCAGTATTTT. Translated, it gives CASSYSTGQSDTQYF.

The J gene is TRBJ2-3, the V gene TRBV5-1; 7 bases are shared with TRBD2. With 4 bases clipped from V and 0 bases from J, the junction kept 11 bases outside the gene matches. Per germline, CDR1 SGHRS and CDR2 YFSETQ. The CDR3 is 17 amino acids. The CDR3 loop is CASSRPRGRESTDTQYF. In DNA form, the CDR3 reads TGCGCCAGCAGCCGCCCGCGTGGGCGGGAGAGCACAGATACGCAGTATTTT. Looking up the rest from reference TRBV5-1 and TRBJ2-3 gives the full variable domain: KAGVTQTPRYLIKTRGQQVTLSCSPISGHRSVSWYQQTPGQGLQFLFEYFSETQRNKGNFPGRFSGRQFSNSRSEMNVSTLELGDSALYLCASSRPRGRESTDTQYFGPGTRLTVL.

The table lists this clonotype with a few counts. This chain uses TRBV27 with TRBJ2-7, with TRBD2 matching over 7 bases. This CDR3 spans 13 amino acids. The germline CDR1 and CDR2 sequences are MNHEY and SMNVEV (reference sequence). V lost 3 bases to trimming and J lost 3 bases; unmatched junction nucleotides: 2. This CDR3 reads CASSLGTNYEQYF. The CDR3 coding sequence is TGTGCCAGCAGTTTGGGGACTAACTACGAGCAGTACTTC.

For this clonotype: An end of the junction differs from the germline gene, which may be a read error. The rearrangement joins TRBV10-3 to TRBJ2-5; D might be TRBD1 or TRBD2, each matching 5 bases. Looked up from germline, CDR1 is ENHRY and CDR2 is SYGVKD. CDR3 length: 12 amino acids. CDR3: CATSEVGETQYF. In DNA form, the CDR3 reads TGTGCCACCAGCGAAGTGGGGGAGACACAGTACTTC.

This clonotype appeared once. This CDR3 fails to terminate in the conserved phenylalanine or tryptophan, so it likely reflects a read error. The chain carries TRBV28 and TRBJ1-4, with no clear D. The CDR3 runs to 14 residues. The V gene's germline CDR1 is MDHEN and CDR2 SYDVKM. Trimming cost V 6 bases and J 3 bases, with 11 bases left between them. CDR3 protein: CASSPPAANEKLFY. CDR3 in DNA: TGTGCCAGCAGCCCACCGGCGGCTAATGAAAAACTGTTTTAT.

This sequence joins TRBV27 and TRBJ2-7; tentative D call: TRBD2 (5 bases). This CDR3 spans 14 amino acids. Trimming shortened V by 4 bases and J by 11 bases, and 21 bases separated the two germline ends. Germline lookup yields CDR1 MNHEY and CDR2 SMNVEV (reference sequence). The CDR3 reads CASSSSERLREKYF. Here the CDR3 DNA reads TGTGCCAGCAGTTCCTCTGAGCGCCTGAGGGAGAAGTACTTC.

The chain links TRBV27 to TRBJ2-3; the D gene is possibly TRBD2 (7 bases). CDR1 is MNHEY and CDR2 is SMNVEV in the germline V gene (reference sequence). This CDR3 has 15 residues. V lost 3 bases and J 1 base, leaving 11 bases between the germline ends. The CDR3 loop is CASSFVGGRTDTQYF. DNA for the CDR3: TGTGCCAGCAGTTTTGTGGGGGGGCGCACAGATACGCAGTATTTT.

In this sample, this clonotype turned up a few times. The V gene is TRBV27, the J gene TRBJ2-7; D is unresolved. V was cut by 5 bases and J by 3 bases, with 14 bases left in between. The CDR3 sequence is 14 residues long. Germline-derived CDR1 and CDR2 are MNHEY and SMNVEV (reference sequence). CDR3 DNA: TGTGCCAGCAGTCCCACGGGTGGTAACTACGAGCAGTACTTC. This codes for CASSPTGGNYEQYF.

The chain joins TRBV20-1 to TRBJ2-3; TRBD2 matches at 11 bases. Germline V CDR1 and CDR2: DFQATT, SNEGSKA (reference sequence). The trim removed 5 bases at V and 2 bases at J, leaving 12 bases unmatched. The length of the CDR3 is 17 residues. CDR3 DNA: TGCAGTGCTGGAGCCGGTACTAGCGGGGGACCCACAGATACGCAGTATTTT. This sequence encodes CSAGAGTSGGPTDTQYF.

The chain carries TRBV4-1 and TRBJ1-5, with D unresolved. The CDR3 extends over 15 amino acids. Trimming cost V 2 bases and J 7 bases, with 15 bases left between them. Germline V gene lookup returns CDR1 MGHRA and CDR2 YSYEKL. The CDR3 bases are TGCGCCAGCAGCCAAAGGTCACAGTCTTTGCAGCCCCAGCATTTT. Translation gives CASSQRSQSLQPQHF.

To note about this clonotype: Since a much larger clone is just one base distant, this may be a read error. V usage is TRBV20-1 and J usage is TRBJ1-5; D gene uncertain. The CDR3 is 15 amino acids. With 0 bases removed from V and 3 bases from J, the gap between germline ends came to 12 bases. Germline assignment: CDR1 DFQATT and CDR2 SNEGSKA (reference sequence). The CDR3 DNA follows: TGCAGTGCTAGAGATGGCCGATATAACAATCAGCCCCAGCATTTT. It is translated as CSARDGRYNNQPQHF.

This clonotype occurred a few times. This sequence joins TRBV10-2 and TRBJ2-5; D is perhaps TRBD1 or TRBD2 (5 bases each). Germline V gene data show CDR1 as WSHSY and CDR2 as SAAADI. The CDR3 has 16 residues. V gave up 6 bases and J gave up 7 bases, with 24 bases separating them. CDR3 bases: TGCGCCAGCAGGGGGACCGCCTCGGGGTGGCAGGGGACCCAGTACTTC. It codes for CASRGTASGWQGTQYF.

This clonotype has just a few counts. This rearrangement joins TRBV5-5 to TRBJ2-5, with 10 positions matching TRBD2. The CDR3 sequence is 14 residues long. Germline V gene lookup returns CDR1 SGHKS and CDR2 YYEKEE (reference sequence). V was clipped by 1 base and J by 5 bases; unmatched bases: 2. Written as DNA, the CDR3 is TGTGCCAGCAGCTTGCTAGCGGGAGAGGAGACCCAGTACTTC. Translation gives CASSLLAGEETQYF.

This clonotype was seen a few times. The V call is TRBV20-1, the J call TRBJ2-7; 11 nucleotides agree with TRBD1. Germline assignment: CDR1 DFQATT and CDR2 SNEGSKA (reference sequence). This CDR3 region has 12 residues. The V and J ends lost 6 bases and 6 bases, in that order; junction bases with no gene match: 4. The CDR3 coding sequence is TGCAGTGCCCCGGACAGGGGGCGCGAGCAGTACTTC. Translated, it gives CSAPDRGREQYF.

This clonotype was picked up a small number of times. This chain uses TRBV27 with TRBJ1-1; no clear D. The CDR3 has 14 amino acids. V lost 0 bases, J lost 5 bases, and 10 bases lay in between. Germline-derived CDR1 and CDR2 are MNHEY and SMNVEV (reference sequence). The CDR3 spells CASSLSSQWTEAFF. CDR3 DNA: TGTGCCAGCAGTTTATCGTCGCAGTGGACTGAAGCTTTCTTT.

V usage is TRBV6-1 and J usage is TRBJ1-6; 9 nucleotides line up with TRBD1. V shed 2 bases, J shed 9 bases, and the junction held 14 bases outside the gene matches. The CDR3 contains 18 residues. In germline, CDR1 is MNHNS, CDR2 SASEGT. The DNA of the CDR3 is TGTGCCAGCAGTGAAAAGGGACAGGGTATTGTGGGTAGTTCACCCCTCCACTTT. Translation gives CASSEKGQGIVGSSPLHF.

The chain joins TRBV12-3 or TRBV12-4 to TRBJ2-1; no reliable D call. The CDR3 loop spans 12 amino acids. The V gene lost 4 bases and the J gene lost 7 bases, with 8 bases spanning the gap. The CDR3 bases are TGTGCCAGCAGTTCCGTAGTAAATGAGCAGTTCTTC. Protein product: CASSSVVNEQFF.

The J gene is TRBJ2-7, the V gene TRBV12-3 or TRBV12-4; a possible D gene is TRBD2 (5 bases). This CDR3 contains 16 residues. Deletions cut 3 bases from V and 5 bases from J, with 20 bases between. The CDR3 sequence: CASSFPDASRGNEQYF. CDR3 DNA sequence: TGTGCCAGCAGTTTTCCCGACGCTTCGAGAGGGAACGAGCAGTACTTC.

J is TRBJ2-7 and V is TRBV12-3 or TRBV12-4, with 7 bases fitting TRBD1. Unmatched junction bases numbered 10, after V lost 6 bases and J lost 2 bases. The CDR3 totals 15 residues. The DNA for the CDR3 is TGTGCCAGCAGCCGACAGGGCGCCGGGACCTACGAGCAGTACTTC. Translated: CASSRQGAGTYEQYF.

The sample holds a few counts of this clonotype. This rearrangement joins TRBV5-1 to TRBJ1-3; 7 positions agree with TRBD1. The V gene end was trimmed by 6 bases and the J gene end by 0 bases; junction bases not matched to a gene: 9. The CDR3 extends over 16 amino acids. Germline V gives CDR1 SGHRS, CDR2 YFSETQ. The CDR3 DNA follows: TGCGCCAGCACCTCCGGGACAGTGGCCTCTGGAAACACCATATATTTT. It encodes CASTSGTVASGNTIYF.